The 2 T cell receptor beta chains below all came from one sample that was sequenced in a study of T cells in Graves' hyperthyroidism and ophthalmopathy. Researchers took RNA transcripts and amplified the TCR beta CDR3 regions from them. A first-round RT-PCR of the TCR CDR3 used the HTBI primer set. From the multiplex PCR reads, TCRdb called clonotypes with MiXCR, one entry per CDR3 protein. This repertoire shows more than 500,000 distinct CDR3 sequences, around 15% found once; its top ten account for 3.5% to 4%. The sequenced sample was blood. Every receptor here comes from a young woman with Graves' hyperthyroidism.

Ten or more counts support this clonotype. The genes are TRBV30 and TRBJ2-4; tentatively, D is TRBD2 (6 bases). V dropped 0 bases and J dropped 7 bases, with 13 bases sitting between them. CDR1 and CDR2 from the germline V gene are GTSNPN and SVGIG (reference sequence). The CDR3 is 14 residues long. CDR3 bases: TGTGCCTGGAGTGTAGGTAGCGGAGATAACATTCAGTACTTC. This translates into CAWSVGSGDNIQYF.

Only a few counts were recorded for this clonotype. CDR3 sequence reads: CASSLGSGVSAVPYNEQFF. The CDR3 nucleotides read TGTGCCAGCAGCTTAGGATCGGGAGTTTCGGCGGTCCCCTACAATGAGCAGTTCTTC. The chain joins TRBV11-3 to TRBJ2-1, with a possible D match to TRBD2 (6 bases). Trimming pared 1 base from V and 2 bases from J, leaving 21 bases between. The CDR3 extends over 19 amino acids. Germline-derived CDR1 and CDR2 are SGHNT and YENEEA.